This is a list of T cell receptor beta chains from one sample in a study of cytomegalovirus exposure and HLA in healthy donors. Method: immunoSEQ multiplex PCR; TCRdb's copy keeps in-frame clones and lacks some. The sample has approximately 250,000 clones, approximately 85% seen once; the top ten hold 0.24%. Sample: PBMCs. The receptor set was obtained from a girl aged 2 to 10 in good health and CMV-seronegative. The CDR3 runs from the conserved cysteine through the conserved F or W. A D gene is named only where the DNA matches it firmly. A clone size is listed for some rows: how often the clone was seen (once, few, many), or a class if it is expanded.

length | J | D | size | V | CDR3 | DNA
17 | TRBJ2-3 | TRBD2 | . | TRBV9 | CASSVVGSGGAVDTQYF | TGTGCCAGCAGCGTAGTCGGTAGCGGGGGGGCGGTTGATACGCAGTATTTT
12 | TRBJ2-5 | . | . | TRBV14 | CASRKSGETQYF | TGTGCCAGCAGAAAAAGCGGGGAGACCCAGTACTTC
10 | TRBJ2-7 | . | few | TRBV20-1 | CSAYSYEQYF | TGCAGTGCTTATTCGTACGAGCAGTACTTC
15 | TRBJ1-5 | . | . | TRBV7-2 | CASSLFERGNQPQHF | TGTGCCAGCAGCTTATTTGAGAGAGGCAATCAGCCCCAGCATTTT
12 | TRBJ2-7 | TRBD1 | . | TRBV10-3 | CATGTGSYEQYF | TGTGCCACCGGGACAGGCTCCTACGAGCAGTACTTC
13 | TRBJ1-1 | TRBD1 | . | TRBV5-6 | CASSLAGTGGAFF | TGTGCCAGCAGCTTGGCCGGCACAGGGGGAGCTTTCTTT
16 | TRBJ2-1 | . | . | TRBV5-1 | CASSLEQGRADNEQFF | TGCGCCAGCAGCTTGGAACAGGGTAGAGCGGACAATGAGCAGTTCTTC
14 | TRBJ2-1 | . | few | TRBV19 | CASSEGARYNEQFF | TGTGCCAGTAGCGAGGGAGCCCGCTACAATGAGCAGTTCTTC
15 | TRBJ1-6 | . | . | TRBV7-8 | CASSPTVRVGSPLHF | TGTGCCAGCAGCCCAACCGTAAGAGTCGGTTCACCCCTCCACTTT
13 | TRBJ1-2 | . | . | TRBV2 | CASSEDLRSGYTF | TGTGCCAGCAGTGAAGATTTGAGGTCTGGCTACACCTTC
14 | TRBJ1-1 | . | . | TRBV6-1 | CASGFPTMNTEAFF | TGTGCCAGCGGGTTCCCAACTATGAACACTGAAGCTTTCTTT
16 | TRBJ2-1 | TRBD1 | . | TRBV7-6 | CASSAGTGGAGHEQFF | TGTGCCAGCAGCGCAGGGACAGGGGGCGCAGGGCATGAGCAGTTCTTC
17 | TRBJ2-3 | TRBD2 | . | TRBV14 | CASSQGLLLAGRATQYF | TGTGCCAGCAGCCAAGGTCTGCTGCTAGCGGGAAGAGCTACGCAGTATTTT
16 | TRBJ2-1 | . | . | TRBV2 | CASSRVTGTSKNEQFF | TGTGCCAGCAGTCGGGTAACCGGGACTTCAAAAAATGAGCAGTTCTTC
15 | TRBJ1-1 | . | few | TRBV2 | CASMGELVLSTEAFF | TGTGCCAGCATGGGAGAATTGGTGCTTAGCACTGAAGCTTTCTTT
12 | TRBJ1-2 | . | . | TRBV12-5 | CASALGGYGYTF | TGTGCTAGTGCCTTAGGAGGGTATGGCTACACCTTC
15 | TRBJ2-7 | . | . | TRBV5-4 | CASSLSGNRGYEQYF | TGTGCCAGCAGCTTGTCGGGGAATCGCGGCTACGAGCAGTACTTC
14 | TRBJ1-1 | TRBD1 | . | TRBV19 | CASTYFLGQRKAFF | TGTGCCAGTACATATTTTCTGGGACAGAGGAAAGCTTTCTTT
12 | TRBJ1-2 | TRBD1 | few | TRBV18 | CASSPPTGFYTF | TGTGCCAGCTCACCACCGACAGGGTTCTACACCTTC
13 | TRBJ2-1 | . | . | TRBV15 | CATSRGRVSEQFF | TGTGCCACCAGCAGAGGCCGGGTCAGTGAGCAATTCTTC
15 | TRBJ2-3 | TRBD2 | . | TRBV29-1 | CSVEDLREGPDTQYF | TGCAGCGTTGAAGATTTGCGGGAGGGACCAGATACGCAGTATTTT
15 | TRBJ1-1 | TRBD1 | . | TRBV16 | CASSHGTGGWTEAFF | TGTGCCAGCAGCCACGGGACAGGGGGCTGGACTGAAGCTTTCTTT
17 | TRBJ2-1 | . | . | TRBV12-5 | CASGLVRASWSYNEQFF | TGTGCTAGTGGTTTGGTCCGGGCTAGCTGGTCCTACAATGAGCAGTTCTTC
16 | TRBJ2-7 | TRBD2 | . | TRBV27 | CASRVTGTSGTYEQYF | TGTGCCAGCAGGGTTACCGGGACTAGCGGAACCTACGAGCAGTACTTC
13 | TRBJ2-3 | . | few | TRBV15 | CATMTGNTDTQYF | TGTGCCACCATGACAGGCAACACAGATACGCAGTATTTT
13 | TRBJ2-1 | . | . | TRBV4-1 | CASSQDRVDEQFF | TGCGCCAGCAGCCAAGACAGGGTGGATGAGCAGTTCTTC
13 | TRBJ1-3 | . | once | TRBV10-3 | CAISAGAGNTIYF | TGTGCCATCAGTGCAGGGGCTGGAAACACCATATATTTT
14 | TRBJ1-3 | . | . | TRBV11-1 | CASSFGVERNTIYF | TGTGCCAGCAGCTTCGGGGTCGAGAGAAACACCATATATTTT
11 | TRBJ1-1 | . | . | TRBV20-1 | CSAPFHTEAFF | TGCAGTGCCCCCTTTCACACTGAAGCTTTCTTT
15 | TRBJ2-2 | TRBD1 | . | TRBV2 | CASTVGTGYTGELFF | TGTGCCAGCACGGTTGGGACAGGGTACACCGGGGAGCTGTTTTTT
16 | TRBJ2-3 | TRBD2 | . | TRBV25-1 | CASGSTSGGSTDTQYF | TGTGCCAGCGGATCGACTAGCGGGGGTAGCACAGATACGCAGTATTTT
13 | TRBJ2-7 | TRBD2 | . | TRBV5-6 | CASRKLAGNEQYF | TGTGCCAGCCGTAAACTAGCGGGTAACGAGCAGTACTTC
16 | TRBJ1-4 | TRBD1 | few | TRBV5-1 | CASSSGGTGVSEKLFF | TGCGCCAGCAGCTCCGGCGGGACAGGGGTTTCTGAAAAACTGTTTTTT
15 | TRBJ1-4 | . | . | TRBV15 | CATSRGGAENEKLFF | TGTGCCACCAGCAGGGGGGGGGCGGAAAATGAAAAACTGTTTTTT
14 | TRBJ2-7 | . | . | TRBV29-1 | CSVAGSESSYEQYF | TGCAGCGTTGCCGGGTCAGAATCTTCCTACGAGCAGTACTTC